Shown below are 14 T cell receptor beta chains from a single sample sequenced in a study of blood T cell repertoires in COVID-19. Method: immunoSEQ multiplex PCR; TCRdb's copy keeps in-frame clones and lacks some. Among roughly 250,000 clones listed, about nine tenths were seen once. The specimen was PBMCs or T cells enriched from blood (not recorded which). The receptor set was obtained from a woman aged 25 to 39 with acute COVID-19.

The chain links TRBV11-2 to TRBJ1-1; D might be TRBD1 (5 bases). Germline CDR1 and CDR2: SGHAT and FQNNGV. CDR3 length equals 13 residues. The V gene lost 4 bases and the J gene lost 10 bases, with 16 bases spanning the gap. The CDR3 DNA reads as TGTGCCAGCAGCTCAACATCAGGGTTCGCAGCTTTCTTT. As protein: CASSSTSGFAAFF.

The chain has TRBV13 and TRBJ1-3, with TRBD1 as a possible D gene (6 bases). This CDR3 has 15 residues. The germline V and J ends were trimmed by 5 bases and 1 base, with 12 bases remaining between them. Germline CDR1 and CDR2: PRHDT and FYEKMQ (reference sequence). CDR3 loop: CASSRKQGSGNTIYF. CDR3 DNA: TGTGCCAGCAGCCGGAAGCAGGGGTCTGGAAACACCATATATTTT.

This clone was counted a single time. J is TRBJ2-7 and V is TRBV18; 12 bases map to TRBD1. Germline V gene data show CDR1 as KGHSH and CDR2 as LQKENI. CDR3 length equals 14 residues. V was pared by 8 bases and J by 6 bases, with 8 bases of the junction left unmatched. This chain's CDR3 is CASRTGGQGAEQYF. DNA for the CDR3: TGTGCCAGCCGAACGGGGGGACAGGGGGCCGAGCAGTACTTC. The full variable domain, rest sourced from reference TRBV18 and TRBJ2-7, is NAGVMQNPRHLVRRRGQEARLRCSPMKGHSHVYWYRQLPEEGLKFMVYLQKENIIDESGMPKERFSAEFPKEGPSILRIQQVVRGDSAAYFCASRTGGQGAEQYFGPGTRLTVT.

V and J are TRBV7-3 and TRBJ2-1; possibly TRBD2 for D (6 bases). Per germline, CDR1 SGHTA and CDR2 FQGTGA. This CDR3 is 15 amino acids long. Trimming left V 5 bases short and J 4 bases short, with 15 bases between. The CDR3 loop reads CASSLLGGSYNEQFF. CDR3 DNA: TGTGCCAGCAGCCTTCTGGGGGGATCGTACAATGAGCAGTTCTTC.

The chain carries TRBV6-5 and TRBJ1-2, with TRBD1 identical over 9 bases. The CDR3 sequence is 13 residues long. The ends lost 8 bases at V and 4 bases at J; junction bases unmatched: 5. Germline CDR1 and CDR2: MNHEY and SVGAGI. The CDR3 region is CASHGTGPYGYTF. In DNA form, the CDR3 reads TGTGCCAGCCATGGGACAGGGCCCTATGGCTACACCTTC.

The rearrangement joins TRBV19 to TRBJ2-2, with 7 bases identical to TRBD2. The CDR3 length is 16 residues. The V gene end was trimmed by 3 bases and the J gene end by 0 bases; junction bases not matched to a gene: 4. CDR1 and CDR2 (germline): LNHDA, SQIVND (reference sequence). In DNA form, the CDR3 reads TGTGCCAGTAGTATCGACGGACTAGCGAACACCGGGGAGCTGTTTTTT. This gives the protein CASSIDGLANTGELFF.

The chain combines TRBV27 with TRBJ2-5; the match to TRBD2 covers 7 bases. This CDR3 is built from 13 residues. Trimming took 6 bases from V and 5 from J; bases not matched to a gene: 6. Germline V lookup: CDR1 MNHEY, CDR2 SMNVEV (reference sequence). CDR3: CASRAGRAETQYF. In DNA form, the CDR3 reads TGTGCCAGCAGGGCTGGGAGGGCGGAGACCCAGTACTTC.

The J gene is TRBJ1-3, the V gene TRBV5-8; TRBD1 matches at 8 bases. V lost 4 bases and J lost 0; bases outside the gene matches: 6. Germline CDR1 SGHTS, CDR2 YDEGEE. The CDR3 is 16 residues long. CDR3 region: CASSLGQGGSGNTIYF. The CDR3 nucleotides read TGTGCCAGCAGCCTAGGACAGGGCGGCTCTGGAAACACCATATATTTT.

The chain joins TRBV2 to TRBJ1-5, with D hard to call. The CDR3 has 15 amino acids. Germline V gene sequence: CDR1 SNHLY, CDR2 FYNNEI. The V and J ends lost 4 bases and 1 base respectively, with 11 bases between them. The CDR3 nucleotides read TGTGCCAGCAGTGGACACGGCGGGAGCAATCAGCCCCAGCATTTT. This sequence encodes CASSGHGGSNQPQHF.

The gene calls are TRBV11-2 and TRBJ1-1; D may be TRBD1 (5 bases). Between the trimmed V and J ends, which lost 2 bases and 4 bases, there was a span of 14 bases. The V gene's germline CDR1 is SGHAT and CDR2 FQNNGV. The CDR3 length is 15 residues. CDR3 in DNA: TGTGCCAGCAGCTTAACCCCCGGCAGGGTCACTGAAGCTTTCTTT. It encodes CASSLTPGRVTEAFF.

CDR3 in amino acids: CASNNRGSNQPQHF. The CDR3 DNA sequence: TGTGCCAGCAACAACAGGGGTAGCAATCAGCCCCAGCATTTT. V usage is TRBV6-5 and J usage is TRBJ1-5, with 7 bases that match TRBD1. Germline assignment: CDR1 MNHEY and CDR2 SVGAGI. V lost 7 bases and J lost 0; bases outside the gene matches: 3. The CDR3 extends over 14 amino acids.

The CDR3 region is CASSPTGVFEKLFF. In DNA form, the CDR3 reads TGTGCCAGCAGTCCGACAGGGGTATTCGAAAAACTGTTTTTT. V gene TRBV6-5 combines with J gene TRBJ1-4; TRBD1 agrees at 8 bases. V was pared by 5 bases and J by 8 bases, with 7 bases of the junction left unmatched. Germline V lookup: CDR1 MNHEY, CDR2 SVGAGI. This CDR3 contains 14 residues.

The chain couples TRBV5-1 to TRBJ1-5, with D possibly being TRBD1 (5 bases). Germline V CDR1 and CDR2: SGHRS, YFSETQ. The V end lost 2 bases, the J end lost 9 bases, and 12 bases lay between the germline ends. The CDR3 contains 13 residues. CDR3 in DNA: TGCGCCAGCAGCTTCTCAGGGATCGGGCCCCAGCATTTT. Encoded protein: CASSFSGIGPQHF.

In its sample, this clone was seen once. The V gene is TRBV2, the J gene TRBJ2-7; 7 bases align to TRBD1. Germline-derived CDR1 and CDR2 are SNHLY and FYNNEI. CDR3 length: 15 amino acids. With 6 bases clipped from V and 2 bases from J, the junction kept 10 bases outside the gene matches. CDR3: CASSTGTDATYEQYF. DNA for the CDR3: TGTGCCAGCAGCACCGGGACAGACGCGACCTACGAGCAGTACTTC. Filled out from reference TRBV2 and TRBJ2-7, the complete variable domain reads EPEVTQTPSHQVTQMGQEVILRCVPISNHLYFYWYRQILGQKVEFLVSFYNNEISEKSEIFDDQFSVERPDGSNFTLKIRSTKLEDSAMYFCASSTGTDATYEQYFGPGTRLTVT.